This is a list of T cell receptor beta chains from one sample in a study of preoperative IRX-2 immunotherapy in early breast cancer. Sequencing used immunoSEQ multiplex PCR; TCRdb keeps in-frame clones, though not all of them. Among roughly 30,000 clones listed, around 86% were seen once. Sample: lymph node tissue, taken from a patient treated with IRX-2 immunotherapy. The source is a human donor with breast cancer. The CDR3 runs from the conserved cysteine through the conserved F or W. Not every row has a clone size; where given, it reads once, few, many or a size class.

V gene	J gene	clone size	CDR3 protein
TRBV6-8	TRBJ2-2	-	CASRSETGGWAGELFF
TRBV28	TRBJ2-7	-	CASSPTPGQGSFEQYF
TRBV6-8	TRBJ2-1	-	CASSYQTGYNEQFF
TRBV19	TRBJ1-5	-	CASSISYRGYQPQHF
TRBV6-8	TRBJ2-3	-	CASRGDRDTTYDTQYF
TRBV28	TRBJ1-6	-	CASNLQSLYNSPLHF
TRBV6-8	TRBJ2-1	-	CASSDQIYGEQFF
TRBV18	TRBJ2-7	-	CASSPMGTYEQYF
TRBV18	TRBJ2-3	few	CASSLTGQYTDTQYF
TRBV15	TRBJ2-6	-	CATSRDRRLDPGANVLTF
TRBV23-1	TRBJ2-4	-	CASSQFPPWQNIQYF
TRBV19	TRBJ2-1	-	CASTTSGAYNEQFF
TRBV5-1	TRBJ1-4	-	CASTQGTDYNSNEKLFF
TRBV15	TRBJ2-1	-	CATSRNSGGVQQFF
TRBV19	TRBJ1-3	-	CASSTVPDSGNTIYF